This TCR beta chain was captured by sequencing in a study of cytomegalovirus exposure and HLA in healthy donors. Looked up from germline, CDR1 is SGHVS and CDR2 is FNYEAQ. V gave up 1 base and J gave up 5 bases, with 11 bases separating them. The CDR3 contains 15 residues. Use of 60 Vbeta and 13 Jbeta primers characterized the PCR. Repertoires were generated with immunoSEQ multiplex PCR, while TCRdb's copy carries only in-frame clones and drops some. Recorded for this sample: tens of thousands of clones. The receptor comes from a young woman in good health and CMV-seronegative. The chain employs TRBV7-6 and TRBJ1-4; the D gene is possibly TRBD1 (6 bases). Material for sequencing was PBMCs. The CDR3 reads CASSLDPGTNEKLFF. The DNA of the CDR3 is TGTGCCAGCAGCTTAGATCCAGGGACAAATGAAAAACTGTTTTTT.